A single sample is the source of the 27 T cell receptor beta chains below, sequenced in a study of T cells in Graves' hyperthyroidism and ophthalmopathy. There were TCR beta CDR3 regions amplified from RNA transcripts. Using the HTBI primer set, a first-round RT-PCR was run on the TCR CDR3. Each CDR3 protein is one row after TCRdb ran MiXCR on the multiplex PCR reads. This table holds roughly 740,000 distinct CDR3 sequences, roughly 15% found once. Sequences were obtained from blood. These receptors originate from a man between 18 and 35 years old with Graves' hyperthyroidism.

This clonotype was seen ten or more times. This chain links TRBV28 with TRBJ2-7; D is possibly TRBD1 or TRBD2 (5 bases each). Trimming stripped 5 bases from V and 4 bases from J, with 12 bases between. This CDR3 comprises 13 residues. Germline loops: CDR1 MDHEN, CDR2 SYDVKM. CDR3 amino acids: CASSAGREYEQYF. The DNA for the CDR3 is TGTGCCAGCAGTGCGGGCAGGGAGTACGAGCAGTACTTC. The whole variable domain, filled in from reference TRBV28 and TRBJ2-7, reads DVKVTQSSRYLVKRTGEKVFLECVQDMDHENMFWYRQDPGLGLRLIYFSYDVKMKEKGDIPEGYSVSREKKERFSLILESASTNQTSMYLCASSAGREYEQYFGPGTRLTVT.

The genes are TRBV5-1 and TRBJ1-1; 8 bases align to TRBD1. The CDR3 contains 13 residues. V lost 4 bases, J lost 6 bases, and 5 bases stayed unmatched. The germline gives CDR1 SGHRS, CDR2 YFSETQ. The CDR3 DNA is TGCGCCAGCAGCGACAGGGGCAGGGCTGAAGCTTTCTTT. This sequence encodes CASSDRGRAEAFF.

This clonotype has at least ten counts. The rearrangement links TRBV11-2 to TRBJ2-3; 14 positions agree with TRBD2. Germline CDR1 reads SGHAT; CDR2 reads FQNNGV. The V and J ends lost 3 bases and 5 bases, in that order; junction bases with no gene match: 4. This CDR3 has 16 residues. CDR3 sequence (DNA): TGTGCCAGCAGCTTGAGGACTAGCGGGAGGATAGATACGCAGTATTTT. This gives the protein CASSLRTSGRIDTQYF.

The chain couples TRBV7-9 to TRBJ2-7; D possibly uses TRBD1 or TRBD2 (5 bases each). Per the germline V gene, CDR1 is SEHNR and CDR2 is FQNEAQ (reference sequence). V lost 7 bases and J 0 bases, leaving 22 bases between the germline ends. CDR3 length: 17 amino acids. As DNA, the CDR3 is TGTGCCAGCAACTTGCCCCTCCGGGACGGAAGCTCCTACGAGCAGTACTTC. Its protein product is CASNLPLRDGSSYEQYF.

The chain combines TRBV7-9 with TRBJ2-1, with 8 bases aligning to TRBD2. The germline V gene encodes CDR1 SEHNR and CDR2 FQNEAQ (reference sequence). V trimming: 5 bases; J trimming: 2 bases; junction bases outside the gene matches: 5. This CDR3 is 15 amino acids long. CDR3 sequence (DNA): TGTGCCAGCAGCGCGGGACTAGTACCCTACAATGAGCAGTTCTTC. Translating gives CASSAGLVPYNEQFF.

This rearrangement joins TRBV2 to TRBJ2-1; TRBD2 aligns across 9 bases. The CDR3 length is 17 residues. V was pared by 6 bases and J by 2 bases, with 11 bases of the junction left unmatched. Germline V gene data show CDR1 as SNHLY and CDR2 as FYNNEI. The DNA for the CDR3 is TGTGCCAGCAGGGACAAGGGGCTAGCGGGAACCTACAATGAGCAGTTCTTC. This codes for CASRDKGLAGTYNEQFF.

This CDR3 is CASSEVSGNTIYF. The CDR3 DNA reads TGTGCCAGCAGTGAAGTCTCTGGAAACACCATATATTTT. The chain recombines TRBV6-1 with TRBJ1-3; D not resolved. The germline CDR1 and CDR2 sequences are MNHNS and SASEGT. V lost 1 base and J lost 0, with 1 base in between. The CDR3 length is 13 residues.

This clonotype was observed at least ten times. The rearrangement uses TRBV3-1 and TRBJ2-7, with 10 bases matching TRBD2. Germline V gene data show CDR1 as LGHDT and CDR2 as YNNKEL (reference sequence). J lost 3 bases, V lost 4 bases, and 3 bases had no gene match. CDR3 length equals 14 residues. The CDR3 is CASSRGLADYEQYF. The CDR3 DNA sequence: TGTGCCAGCAGCCGAGGACTAGCGGACTACGAGCAGTACTTC.

This clonotype was found many times. This sequence joins TRBV28 and TRBJ1-2; unclear D gene. From germline, CDR1 is MDHEN and CDR2 SYDVKM. This CDR3 has 11 amino acids. The ends were cut back, 7 bases at V and 8 bases at J, with 11 bases in the middle. The DNA for the CDR3 is TGTGCCAGCAACGAGTCTGGGGGCTACACCTTC. Protein sequence: CASNESGGYTF.

This clonotype appeared many times. This chain connects TRBV20-1 to TRBJ2-7; TRBD2 agrees at 11 bases. CDR3 length: 15 amino acids. Germline assignment: CDR1 DFQATT and CDR2 SNEGSKA (reference sequence). Losses at the gene ends were 6 bases for V and 3 bases for J; bases not matched to a gene: 10. CDR3 coding DNA: TGCAGTGCGAGACTAGCGGGACGCCATAGCTACGAGCAGTACTTC. It is translated as CSARLAGRHSYEQYF.

The table lists this clonotype with a few counts. The junction departs from germline at one end; a sequencing error may be responsible. V gene TRBV6-2 or TRBV6-3 combines with J gene TRBJ1-2, with D maybe TRBD1 (6 bases). The CDR3 length is 12 residues. Germline CDR1 reads MNHEY; CDR2 reads SVGEGT. CDR3 in amino acids: CASRGSAGGYTF. The CDR3 DNA reads as TGTGCTAGCAGGGGCTCGGCCGGGGGCTACACCTTC.

This clonotype occurred many times. This chain connects TRBV28 to TRBJ2-7; D call uncertain. Per germline, CDR1 MDHEN and CDR2 SYDVKM. The V and J ends lost 5 bases and 6 bases respectively, with 11 bases between them. The CDR3 runs to 12 residues. The CDR3 protein is CASSVAPLEQYF. The CDR3 DNA is TGTGCCAGCAGTGTCGCCCCCCTCGAGCAGTACTTC.

In this sample, this clonotype turned up a few times. The gene calls are TRBV3-1 and TRBJ2-1; TRBD2 agrees at 10 bases. The CDR3 has 17 amino acids. Germline V gene lookup returns CDR1 LGHDT and CDR2 YNNKEL (reference sequence). Trimming took 5 bases from V and 0 from J; bases not matched to a gene: 7. CDR3 DNA sequence: TGTGCCAGCAGCGAACCACCTAGCGGGAGCTCCTACAATGAGCAGTTCTTC. It codes for CASSEPPSGSSYNEQFF.

A remark on this clonotype: A much larger clone sits a single nucleotide away, making a read error possible. The CDR3 ends on some other residue instead of the conserved phenylalanine or tryptophan, so this is likely a read error. This chain uses TRBV30 with TRBJ1-2; no clear D gene. Per germline, CDR1 GTSNPN and CDR2 SVGIG (reference sequence). The CDR3 extends over 10 amino acids. Trimming removed 1 base at V and 9 bases at J, with 6 bases between. CDR3 sequence: CAWSAVRYTL. CDR3 in DNA: TGTGCCTGGAGTGCGGTGCGCTACACCCTC.

Regarding this clonotype: This may be a read error, as it is one base from a much larger clone. V usage is TRBV28 and J usage is TRBJ2-7; D gene ambiguous. Looked up from germline, CDR1 is MDHEN and CDR2 is SYDVKM. V lost 7 bases and J lost 3, with 13 bases in between. This CDR3 has 13 residues. The CDR3 coding sequence is TGTGCCAGCACCGACCGGGCCGACTACGAGCAGTACTTC. Its translation is CASTDRADYEQYF.

This clonotype was seen ten or more times. This chain links TRBV28 with TRBJ2-3; 7 bases fit TRBD2. Germline loops: CDR1 MDHEN, CDR2 SYDVKM. With 5 bases clipped from V and 5 bases from J, the junction kept 7 bases outside the gene matches. The CDR3 is made up of 14 amino acids. CDR3 DNA sequence: TGTGCCAGCAGTCTTAGCGGGCGGGTAGATACGCAGTATTTT. It specifies CASSLSGRVDTQYF.

The V and J genes are TRBV20-1 and TRBJ1-2; unclear D gene. V dropped 8 bases and J dropped 2 bases, with 12 bases sitting between them. This CDR3 is 12 amino acids long. Germline loops: CDR1 DFQATT, CDR2 SNEGSKA (reference sequence). The CDR3 DNA is TGCAGTTGGATGACCGGAAACTATGGCTACACCTTC. This codes for CSWMTGNYGYTF.

As DNA, the CDR3 is TGCAGTGCTAGAAGACAGGGGTACACTGAAGCTTTCTTT. Protein sequence: CSARRQGYTEAFF. The J gene is TRBJ1-1, the V gene TRBV20-1, with 8 bases lining up with TRBD1. The V segment lost 2 bases and the J segment 3 bases; nucleotides outside the gene matches: 2. CDR1 and CDR2 (germline): DFQATT, SNEGSKA (reference sequence). This CDR3 region has 13 residues.

This clonotype was observed at least ten times. The chain combines TRBV27 with TRBJ2-1; TRBD2 agrees at 7 bases. This CDR3 is built from 15 residues. Unmatched junction bases numbered 8, after V lost 4 bases and J lost 5 bases. CDR1 is MNHEY and CDR2 is SMNVEV in the germline V gene (reference sequence). CDR3 loop: CASSSWGTTNNEQFF. The CDR3 DNA reads as TGTGCCAGCAGTTCGTGGGGGACTACCAACAATGAGCAGTTCTTC.

This clonotype was seen ten or more times. The chain uses TRBV6-2 or TRBV6-3 and TRBJ1-1; D gene uncertain. V gave up 7 bases and J gave up 3 bases, with 12 bases separating them. In germline, CDR1 is MNHEY, CDR2 SVGEGT. The CDR3 runs 13 residues. The CDR3 nucleotides are TGTGCCAGCACCTTATACAGCGACACTGAAGCTTTCTTT. Translated: CASTLYSDTEAFF.

The chain employs TRBV11-2 and TRBJ2-5; tentatively, D is TRBD2 (6 bases). The CDR3 is 17 amino acids. Trimming left V 5 bases short and J 1 base short, with 20 bases between. The germline gives CDR1 SGHAT, CDR2 FQNNGV. CDR3: CASSPGIGLAPQETQYF. In DNA form, the CDR3 reads TGTGCCAGCAGCCCCGGAATTGGTCTAGCGCCCCAAGAGACCCAGTACTTC.

This clonotype was found a few times. V gene TRBV11-3 combines with J gene TRBJ2-2; D possibly uses TRBD1 or TRBD2 (6 bases each). Per the germline V gene, CDR1 is SGHNT and CDR2 is YENEEA. The CDR3 extends over 18 amino acids. Trimming removed 4 bases at V and 5 bases at J, with 23 bases between. This CDR3 reads CASSSIMMGGQGTGELFF. DNA for the CDR3: TGTGCCAGCAGCTCAATTATGATGGGGGGACAAGGGACCGGGGAGCTGTTTTTT.

The count of this clonotype is one. The rearrangement uses TRBV9 and TRBJ2-2; 8 bases map to TRBD2. Unmatched junction bases numbered 14, after V lost 1 base and J lost 3 bases. Germline V gene sequence: CDR1 SGDLS, CDR2 YYNGEE. CDR3 length: 19 residues. The CDR3, as DNA: TGTGCCAGCAGCGTAAAGCGAGGAGCGGGAGCACGGGACACCGGGGAGCTGTTTTTT. This sequence encodes CASSVKRGAGARDTGELFF.

The chain couples TRBV5-1 to TRBJ1-4; no reliable D call. V lost 2 bases, J lost 4 bases, and 9 bases lay in between. The CDR3 is 14 residues long. The germline CDR1 and CDR2 sequences are SGHRS and YFSETQ. The CDR3 nucleotides read TGCGCCAGCAGCTTCGGGCAGATTAATGAAAAACTGTTTTTT. This encodes CASSFGQINEKLFF.

This clonotype was found many times. For the CDR3, the DNA is TGTGCCAGCAGCTTAGAGGTGATTCGTGAGGGCTACACCTTC. It yields the protein CASSLEVIREGYTF. V and J are TRBV7-8 and TRBJ1-2, with no clear D. The CDR3 loop spans 14 amino acids. The germline V and J ends were trimmed by 1 base and 8 bases, with 14 bases remaining between them. The germline gives CDR1 SGHVS, CDR2 FQNEAQ.

The chain carries TRBV20-1 and TRBJ1-4; a possible D gene is TRBD1 (5 bases). The CDR3 runs to 14 residues. Germline loops: CDR1 DFQATT, CDR2 SNEGSKA (reference sequence). Trimming took off 4 bases at V and 8 bases at J, with 17 bases between the two ends. This CDR3 is CSANEPGGTEKLFF. The CDR3 nucleotides read TGCAGTGCTAACGAACCGGGGGGTACGGAAAAACTGTTTTTT.

In its sample, this clonotype was seen many times. The chain combines TRBV20-1 with TRBJ2-3; tentatively, D is TRBD1 or TRBD2 (5 bases each). The V and J ends lost 2 bases and 6 bases respectively, with 12 bases between them. Germline V lookup: CDR1 DFQATT, CDR2 SNEGSKA (reference sequence). The CDR3 extends over 13 amino acids. CDR3 sequence (DNA): TGCAGTGCTAGATTACCGGGACGGGATACGCAGTATTTT. It is translated as CSARLPGRDTQYF.